Below are 24 T cell receptor beta chains sequenced from a single sample in a study of T cell responses to AZD1222 COVID-19 vaccine. The protocol was immunoSEQ multiplex PCR, while the TCRdb copy is restricted to in-frame clones and leaves out a portion. The profile covers about 99,000 clones, with roughly 86% appearing a single time and 2.5% to 3.5% taken by the ten largest. Here the sequenced sample was peripheral blood, taken 28 days after the second dose of the MenACWY control vaccine. These receptors were obtained from an adult who received the MenACWY meningococcal vaccine as a control.

The rearrangement joins TRBV29-1 to TRBJ2-7; D gene unclear. The CDR3 totals 13 residues. Germline V gene sequence: CDR1 SQVTM, CDR2 ANQGSEA. V lost 5 bases to trimming and J lost 4 bases, with 15 bases between them. For the CDR3, the DNA is TGCAGCGTTACTTCTGGTCCCTTGTACGAGCAGTACTTC. Its protein product is CSVTSGPLYEQYF.

This clone was counted once. This chain connects TRBV6-2 or TRBV6-3 to TRBJ2-7, with D possibly called TRBD1 or TRBD2 (6 bases each). With 0 bases removed from V and 5 bases from J, the gap between germline ends came to 20 bases. There are 17 residues in the CDR3. CDR1 MNHEY and CDR2 SVGEGT come from the germline V gene. The CDR3 sequence is CASSYSTVGRGGNEQYF. The CDR3 DNA reads as TGTGCCAGCAGTTACTCCACTGTGGGCAGGGGAGGCAACGAGCAGTACTTC.

The table lists this clone with a few counts. The chain uses TRBV19 and TRBJ1-2; 8 bases are shared with TRBD1. Germline CDR1 is LNHDA and CDR2 is SQIVND (reference sequence). This CDR3 comprises 14 residues. The J segment lost 8 bases and the V segment lost 0 bases, leaving 5 bases of the junction unmatched. This chain's CDR3 is CASSIDRTGRGYTF. The CDR3 region has the DNA TGTGCCAGTAGTATAGATAGGACAGGGCGAGGCTACACCTTC.

The chain joins TRBV5-1 to TRBJ1-6, with D possibly TRBD1 on 6 matching bases. This CDR3 has 14 residues. The V gene lost 6 bases and the J gene lost 7 bases, with 14 bases spanning the gap. Per the germline V gene, CDR1 is SGHRS and CDR2 is YFSETQ. CDR3 loop: CASTPGHANSPLHF. For the CDR3, the DNA is TGCGCCAGCACCCCGGGACACGCAAATTCACCCCTCCACTTT.

This sequence joins TRBV19 and TRBJ1-1; D may be TRBD1 (5 bases). The germline gives CDR1 LNHDA, CDR2 SQIVND (reference sequence). V was shortened by 3 bases and J by 3 bases, with 11 bases between the two germline ends. This CDR3 comprises 14 residues. The CDR3 nucleotides are TGTGCCAGTAGTATTACAGTGGGGCACACTGAAGCTTTCTTT. As protein: CASSITVGHTEAFF.

The rearrangement uses TRBV28 and TRBJ1-5; D remains unclear. Germline CDR1 is MDHEN and CDR2 is SYDVKM. This CDR3 region has 13 residues. The V gene lost 5 bases and the J gene lost 12 bases, with 17 bases spanning the gap. The DNA for the CDR3 is TGTGCCAGCAGTCTAGAAATTATACCCCGCCAGCATTTT. Residues: CASSLEIIPRQHF.

The chain links TRBV6-2 or TRBV6-3 to TRBJ1-5; 9 bases line up with TRBD1. Trimming at V came to 2 bases and at J to 3 bases, leaving 8 bases not matched to a gene. Germline loops: CDR1 MNHEY, CDR2 SVGEGT. The CDR3 totals 17 residues. CDR3 coding DNA: TGTGCCAGCAGTTACCCAACAGGGGGCCCAAACAATCAGCCCCAGCATTTT. The encoded protein is CASSYPTGGPNNQPQHF.

This clone was counted between two and nine times. This chain uses TRBV7-9 with TRBJ2-7, with D possibly matching TRBD2 (5 bases). V dropped 3 bases and J dropped 6 bases, with 18 bases sitting between them. The CDR3 contains 15 residues. CDR1 is SEHNR and CDR2 is FQNEAQ in the germline V gene (reference sequence). For the CDR3, the DNA is TGTGCCAGCAGCTTCACATCCGGGATAAACGGCGAGCAGTACTTC. Translation gives CASSFTSGINGEQYF.

This chain connects TRBV28 to TRBJ1-5; TRBD1 matches 9 bases. V dropped 2 bases and J dropped 7; count of bases not matched to a gene: 6. The V gene's germline CDR1 is MDHEN and CDR2 SYDVKM. The CDR3 extends over 15 amino acids. CDR3 sequence reads: CASSLLDRGFQPQHF. The CDR3 coding sequence is TGTGCCAGCAGTTTACTCGACAGGGGGTTCCAGCCCCAGCATTTT.

The chain is built from TRBV28 and TRBJ2-7, with 14 bases lining up with TRBD2. The CDR3 spans 15 residues. Per germline, CDR1 MDHEN and CDR2 SYDVKM. J gave up 5 bases and V 6 bases, and 6 bases lay outside the gene matches. The CDR3 reads CASSPTSGGAHEQYF. The CDR3 nucleotides read TGTGCCAGCAGCCCGACTAGCGGGGGGGCCCACGAGCAGTACTTC. The variable domain in full, completed from reference TRBV28 and TRBJ2-7, reads DVKVTQSSRYLVKRTGEKVFLECVQDMDHENMFWYRQDPGLGLRLIYFSYDVKMKEKGDIPEGYSVSREKKERFSLILESASTNQTSMYLCASSPTSGGAHEQYFGPGTRLTVT.

V and J are TRBV19 and TRBJ2-7; 8 nucleotides align to TRBD1. The V gene's germline CDR1 is LNHDA and CDR2 SQIVND (reference sequence). The CDR3 length is 13 residues. V lost 5 bases and J lost 3; bases outside the gene matches: 3. The CDR3 spells CASSFGQGYEQYF. CDR3 nucleotide sequence: TGTGCCAGTAGTTTCGGACAGGGCTACGAGCAGTACTTC.

This clone appeared a few times. This sequence joins TRBV2 and TRBJ1-6; weak D call: TRBD1 (5 bases). Looked up from germline, CDR1 is SNHLY and CDR2 is FYNNEI. V was pared by 6 bases and J by 4 bases, with 16 bases between. CDR3 length: 16 residues. The CDR3 bases are TGTGCCAGCAGCTTAGCCGGGGCGGGTTATAATTCACCCCTCCACTTT. It specifies CASSLAGAGYNSPLHF. The full variable domain, completed using reference TRBV2 and TRBJ1-6, is EPEVTQTPSHQVTQMGQEVILRCVPISNHLYFYWYRQILGQKVEFLVSFYNNEISEKSEIFDDQFSVERPDGSNFTLKIRSTKLEDSAMYFCASSLAGAGYNSPLHFGNGTRLTVT.

The rearrangement uses TRBV24-1 and TRBJ1-5; D gene uncertain. With 3 bases removed from V and 9 bases from J, the gap between germline ends came to 11 bases. Germline CDR1 reads KGHDR; CDR2 reads SFDVKD. The CDR3 loop spans 13 amino acids. The CDR3 DNA reads TGTGCCACCAGTGATACAACCGTAGGGCCCCAGCATTTT. Its protein product is CATSDTTVGPQHF.

The rearrangement uses TRBV5-6 and TRBJ1-1, with a tentative D call TRBD1 (5 bases). The germline V gene has CDR1 SGHDT and CDR2 YYEEEE. The CDR3 spans 14 residues. Trimming removed 0 bases from V and 5 bases from J, with 11 bases in between. The chain's CDR3 is CASSLVPGWTEAFF. The DNA for the CDR3 is TGTGCCAGCAGCTTGGTGCCAGGGTGGACTGAAGCTTTCTTT.

This clone turned up a few times. The CDR3 loop reads CASSLEGLGNEKLFF. The CDR3 DNA reads TGCGCCAGCAGCTTGGAGGGGCTGGGGAATGAAAAACTGTTTTTT. The chain joins TRBV5-1 to TRBJ1-4; D is possibly TRBD1 (5 bases). The ends were cut back, 0 bases at V and 5 bases at J, with 11 bases in the middle. Germline V lookup: CDR1 SGHRS, CDR2 YFSETQ. The CDR3 contains 15 residues.

V gene TRBV11-2 combines with J gene TRBJ1-4, with 7 bases fitting TRBD1. This CDR3 region has 14 residues. Looked up from germline, CDR1 is SGHAT and CDR2 is FQNNGV. V lost 6 bases, J lost 3 bases, and 4 bases stayed unmatched. The CDR3 loop reads CASRQDRANEKLFF. The CDR3 nucleotides read TGTGCCAGCAGACAAGACAGGGCTAATGAAAAACTGTTTTTT. The complete variable domain, with remaining parts taken from reference TRBV11-2 and TRBJ1-4, reads EAGVAQSPRYKIIEKRQSVAFWCNPISGHATLYWYQQILGQGPKLLIQFQNNGVVDDSQLPKDRFSAERLKGVDSTLKIQPAKLEDSAVYLCASRQDRANEKLFFGSGTQLSVL.

The V call is TRBV11-3, the J call TRBJ1-5; D not resolved. Between the trimmed V and J ends, which lost 4 bases and 1 base, there was a span of 5 bases. The germline gives CDR1 SGHNT, CDR2 YENEEA. This CDR3 has 13 amino acids. Written as DNA, the CDR3 is TGTGCCAGCAGCTACACAAGCAATCAGCCCCAGCATTTT. Encoded protein: CASSYTSNQPQHF.

This sequence joins TRBV6-5 and TRBJ2-7; either TRBD1 or TRBD2 may fit D (5 bases each). The CDR3 covers 14 residues. Trimming pared 5 bases from V and 6 bases from J, leaving 17 bases between. Germline assignment: CDR1 MNHEY and CDR2 SVGAGI. The chain's CDR3 is CASSLRDLDTEQYF. The CDR3 DNA is TGTGCCAGCAGTCTACGGGACCTAGACACCGAGCAGTACTTC.

This clone was picked up a small number of times. This rearrangement joins TRBV5-8 to TRBJ1-2; TRBD1 might be the D (5 bases). V lost 1 base to trimming and J lost 6 bases, with 16 bases between them. Germline CDR1 and CDR2: SGHTS and YDEGEE. CDR3 length: 15 amino acids. The CDR3 DNA reads as TGTGCCAGCAGCTTGTTAAGAGGGGCCCCTGATGGCTACACCTTC. Protein product: CASSLLRGAPDGYTF.

Note on this clone: The sample carries other DNA sequences with the same CDR3. The gene calls are TRBV27 and TRBJ2-7; D not certain. This CDR3 has 13 amino acids. Germline V gene data show CDR1 as MNHEY and CDR2 as SMNVEV (reference sequence). V dropped 2 bases and J dropped 3 bases, with 8 bases sitting between them. The CDR3 sequence: CASSLGQDYEQYF. In DNA form, the CDR3 reads TGTGCCAGCAGTTTAGGGCAGGACTACGAGCAGTACTTC.

The chain joins TRBV7-2 to TRBJ2-2; 7 nucleotides line up with TRBD1. The CDR3 is made up of 15 amino acids. CDR1 SGHTA and CDR2 FQGNSA come from the germline V gene. V dropped 3 bases and J dropped 5; count of bases not matched to a gene: 6. The CDR3 is CASSFRQGGTGELFF. The CDR3, as DNA: TGTGCCAGCAGCTTCCGACAGGGCGGTACCGGGGAGCTGTTTTTT.

The chain combines TRBV29-1 with TRBJ2-5, with 8 bases lining up with TRBD2. The CDR3 runs to 15 residues. Germline V CDR1 and CDR2: SQVTM, ANQGSEA. J was trimmed by 0 bases and V by 2 bases; bases with no gene match: 5. DNA of the CDR3: TGCAGCGTTGAAAGCGGGAGAGAGTACCAAGAGACCCAGTACTTC. It codes for CSVESGREYQETQYF.

The chain is built from TRBV14 and TRBJ1-1, with D maybe TRBD1 (5 bases). Per the germline V gene, CDR1 is SGHDN and CDR2 is FVKESK. V dropped 3 bases and J dropped 4 bases, with 15 bases sitting between them. CDR3 length equals 15 residues. Here the CDR3 reads CASSHPVGGTTEAFF. In DNA, the CDR3 is TGTGCCAGCAGCCACCCCGTCGGGGGGACCACTGAAGCTTTCTTT.

This chain links TRBV13 with TRBJ2-7; 10 nucleotides match TRBD2. Germline CDR1 PRHDT, CDR2 FYEKMQ (reference sequence). The CDR3 sequence is 16 residues long. Losses at the gene ends were 0 bases for V and 4 bases for J; bases not matched to a gene: 6. This CDR3 reads CASSLGRSSGGYEQYF. CDR3 nucleotides: TGTGCCAGCAGCTTAGGCCGTTCTAGCGGGGGTTACGAGCAGTACTTC.